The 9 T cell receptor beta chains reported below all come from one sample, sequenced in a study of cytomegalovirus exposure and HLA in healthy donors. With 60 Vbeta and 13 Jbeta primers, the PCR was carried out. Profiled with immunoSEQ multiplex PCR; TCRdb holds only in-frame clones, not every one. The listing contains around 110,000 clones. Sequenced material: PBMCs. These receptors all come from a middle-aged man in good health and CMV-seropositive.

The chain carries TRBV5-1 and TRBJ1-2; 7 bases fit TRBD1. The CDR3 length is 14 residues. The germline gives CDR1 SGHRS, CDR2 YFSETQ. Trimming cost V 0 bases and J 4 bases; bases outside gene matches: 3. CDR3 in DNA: TGCGCCAGCAGCTTGGGGACAGGTTCCTATGGCTACACCTTC. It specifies CASSLGTGSYGYTF.

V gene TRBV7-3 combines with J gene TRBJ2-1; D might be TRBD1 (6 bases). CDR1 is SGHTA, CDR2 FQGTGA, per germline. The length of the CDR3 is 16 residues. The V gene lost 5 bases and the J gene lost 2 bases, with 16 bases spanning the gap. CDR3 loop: CASSLAQGPAYNEQFF. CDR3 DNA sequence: TGTGCCAGCAGCCTCGCCCAGGGGCCCGCCTACAATGAGCAGTTCTTC.

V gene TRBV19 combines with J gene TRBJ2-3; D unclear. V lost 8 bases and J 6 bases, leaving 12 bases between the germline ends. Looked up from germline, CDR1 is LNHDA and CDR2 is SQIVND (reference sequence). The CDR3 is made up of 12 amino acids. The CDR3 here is CASGNPLDTQYF. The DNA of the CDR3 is TGTGCCAGTGGCAACCCGCTGGATACGCAGTATTTT.

DNA of the CDR3: TGCGCCAGCAGCCACCGGGACAGCTCCTACGAGCAGTACTTC. This codes for CASSHRDSSYEQYF. The V call is TRBV5-1, the J call TRBJ2-7; 7 positions agree with TRBD1. CDR3 length: 14 residues. Germline V gene data show CDR1 as SGHRS and CDR2 as YFSETQ. J gave up 0 bases and V 4 bases, and 4 bases lay outside the gene matches.

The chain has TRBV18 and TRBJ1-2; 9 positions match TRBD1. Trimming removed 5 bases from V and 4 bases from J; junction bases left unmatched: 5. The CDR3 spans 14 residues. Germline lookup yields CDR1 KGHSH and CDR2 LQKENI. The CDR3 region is CASSADRGVYGYTF. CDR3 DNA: TGTGCCAGCTCAGCGGACAGGGGAGTCTATGGCTACACCTTC.

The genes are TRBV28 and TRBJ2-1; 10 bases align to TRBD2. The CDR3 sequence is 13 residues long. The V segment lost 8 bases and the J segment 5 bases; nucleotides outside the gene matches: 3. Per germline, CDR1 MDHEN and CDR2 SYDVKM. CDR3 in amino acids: CASGSGRDNEQFF. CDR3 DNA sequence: TGTGCCAGCGGCAGCGGGAGGGACAATGAGCAGTTCTTC.

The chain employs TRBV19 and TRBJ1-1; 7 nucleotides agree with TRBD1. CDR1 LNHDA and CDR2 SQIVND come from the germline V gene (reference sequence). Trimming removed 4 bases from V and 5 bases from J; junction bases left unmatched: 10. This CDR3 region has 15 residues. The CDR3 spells CASSRGGTGVTEAFF. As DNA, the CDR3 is TGTGCCAGTAGTAGAGGGGGAACAGGGGTGACTGAAGCTTTCTTT.

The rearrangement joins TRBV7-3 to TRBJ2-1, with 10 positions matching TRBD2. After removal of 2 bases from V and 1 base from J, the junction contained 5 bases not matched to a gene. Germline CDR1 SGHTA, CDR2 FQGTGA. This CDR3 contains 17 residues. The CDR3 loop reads CASSLLRTSGSYNEQFF. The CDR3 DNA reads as TGTGCCAGCAGCTTATTACGGACTAGCGGTTCCTACAATGAGCAGTTCTTC.

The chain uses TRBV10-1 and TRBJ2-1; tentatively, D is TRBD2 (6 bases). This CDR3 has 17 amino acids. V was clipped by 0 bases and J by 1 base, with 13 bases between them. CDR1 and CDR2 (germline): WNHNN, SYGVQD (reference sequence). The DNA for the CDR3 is TGCGCCAGCAGTGAGTCCAAGACTAGTTGGTCCTACAATGAGCAGTTCTTC. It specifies CASSESKTSWSYNEQFF.